These 15 T cell receptor beta chains share one sample of origin, sequenced in a study of radiotherapy plus CTLA-4 blockade in lung cancer. Clones were read by immunoSEQ multiplex PCR, and TCRdb kept only the in-frame ones, dropping some. The table shows 35,000 or so clones, with 85% to 90% occurring only once. The sample consisted of peripheral blood, taken from a patient treated with radiotherapy plus ipilimumab. All receptors derive from a human donor with non-small cell lung cancer who had stable disease on radiotherapy plus ipilimumab.

The J gene is TRBJ2-7, the V gene TRBV27, with 8 bases that match TRBD1. J gave up 4 bases and V 5 bases, and 10 bases lay outside the gene matches. The CDR3 consists of 15 residues. The germline gives CDR1 MNHEY, CDR2 SMNVEV (reference sequence). CDR3 in amino acids: CASSPNRGMDYEQYF. In DNA form, the CDR3 reads TGTGCCAGCAGTCCGAACAGGGGGATGGATTACGAGCAGTACTTC.

This clone occurred once. V gene TRBV19 combines with J gene TRBJ2-7, with D possibly being TRBD2 (6 bases). The germline V gene has CDR1 LNHDA and CDR2 SQIVND (reference sequence). This CDR3 is built from 14 residues. The V gene lost 4 bases and the J gene lost 3 bases, with 13 bases spanning the gap. As DNA, the CDR3 is TGTGCCAGTAGTAATCAGGGAGGATTCTACGAGCAGTACTTC. It specifies CASSNQGGFYEQYF.

The chain employs TRBV7-2 and TRBJ2-3, with a possible D match to TRBD2 (6 bases). Germline assignment: CDR1 SGHTA and CDR2 FQGNSA. The germline V and J ends were trimmed by 4 bases and 1 base, with 15 bases remaining between them. This CDR3 is 16 amino acids long. CDR3 in amino acids: CASSSLAGSRTDTQYF. Here the CDR3 DNA reads TGTGCCAGCAGCTCATTGGCGGGATCCCGCACAGATACGCAGTATTTT.

The chain is built from TRBV12-5 and TRBJ2-7; weak D call: TRBD2 (6 bases). V lost 5 bases to trimming and J lost 1 base, with 24 bases between them. Germline CDR1 is LGHNT and CDR2 is FRNRAP. The CDR3 covers 18 residues. CDR3 in amino acids: CASGPWGMRDGASYEQYF. In DNA form, the CDR3 reads TGTGCTAGTGGTCCCTGGGGCATGCGGGACGGGGCGTCCTACGAGCAGTACTTC. Filled out from reference TRBV12-5 and TRBJ2-7, the complete variable domain reads DARVTQTPRHKVTEMGQEVTMRCQPILGHNTVFWYRQTMMQGLELLAYFRNRAPLDDSGMPKDRFSAEMPDATLATLKIQPSEPRDSAVYFCASGPWGMRDGASYEQYFGPGTRLTVT.

The rearrangement links TRBV19 to TRBJ1-2; D is uncertain. The germline V and J ends were trimmed by 7 bases and 8 bases, with 23 bases remaining between them. Looked up from germline, CDR1 is LNHDA and CDR2 is SQIVND (reference sequence). The CDR3 contains 15 residues. This chain's CDR3 is CASIGAGSAPGGYTF. The CDR3 coding sequence is TGTGCCAGTATAGGAGCGGGCAGCGCACCCGGAGGCTACACCTTC.

The gene calls are TRBV27 and TRBJ1-2, with 8 bases that match TRBD1. From germline, CDR1 is MNHEY and CDR2 SMNVEV (reference sequence). The CDR3 has 15 amino acids. V lost 6 bases and J lost 0; bases outside the gene matches: 6. The DNA for the CDR3 is TGTGCCAGCAGCACAGGGGGGAATACTAACTATGGCTACACCTTC. Its protein is CASSTGGNTNYGYTF.

V gene TRBV27 combines with J gene TRBJ2-7; 7 nucleotides match TRBD1. The ends lost 4 bases at V and 1 base at J; junction bases unmatched: 7. The CDR3 is 15 amino acids. From germline, CDR1 is MNHEY and CDR2 SMNVEV (reference sequence). CDR3 sequence reads: CASSSEAQGSYEQYF. The CDR3 DNA sequence: TGTGCCAGCAGTTCTGAGGCACAGGGGTCCTACGAGCAGTACTTC.

The rearrangement uses TRBV6-5 and TRBJ2-1, with D possibly being TRBD2 (6 bases). V shed 3 bases and J shed 12 bases, with 18 bases lying between them. Germline V gene data show CDR1 as MNHEY and CDR2 as SVGAGI. The length of the CDR3 is 14 residues. The CDR3 nucleotides are TGTGCCAGCAGTTATATTACAGGAGGGTACGGGCAGTTCTTC. It yields the protein CASSYITGGYGQFF.

The gene calls are TRBV9 and TRBJ1-2, with no clear D. Germline-derived CDR1 and CDR2 are SGDLS and YYNGEE. With 3 bases removed from V and 2 bases from J, the gap between germline ends came to 5 bases. The CDR3 has 12 amino acids. The CDR3, as DNA: TGTGCCAGCAGCGCGCTAAACTATGGCTACACCTTC. This sequence encodes CASSALNYGYTF.

In regard to this clone: Other nucleotide sequences from this sample produce the same CDR3. CDR3 sequence: CASSPLGASTDTQYF. CDR3 bases: TGTGCCAGCAGCCCCCTGGGAGCCAGCACAGATACGCAGTATTTT. V usage is TRBV11-3 and J usage is TRBJ2-3, with D possibly matching TRBD2 (5 bases). V lost 5 bases and J 0 bases, leaving 12 bases between the germline ends. In germline, CDR1 is SGHNT, CDR2 YENEEA. The CDR3 runs to 15 residues.

J is TRBJ1-1 and V is TRBV13, with D possibly matching TRBD1 (6 bases). Trimming removed 5 bases from V and 11 bases from J, with 18 bases in between. The CDR3 spans 13 residues. CDR1 is PRHDT, CDR2 FYEKMQ, per germline (reference sequence). This CDR3 reads CASSPGRGKMAFF. The DNA for the CDR3 is TGTGCCAGCAGCCCCGGCAGGGGCAAAATGGCTTTCTTT. Full variable domain (missing parts from reference TRBV13 and TRBJ1-1): AAGVIQSPRHLIKEKRETATLKCYPIPRHDTVYWYQQGPGQDPQFLISFYEKMQSDKGSIPDRFSAQQFSDYHSELNMSSLELGDSALYFCASSPGRGKMAFFGQGTRLTVV.

This chain uses TRBV27 with TRBJ2-7; TRBD2 matches at 13 bases. Trimming took 3 bases from V and 2 from J; bases not matched to a gene: 4. Germline V CDR1 and CDR2: MNHEY, SMNVEV (reference sequence). The CDR3 covers 16 residues. The CDR3 region is CASSFSTSGRTYEQYF. CDR3 nucleotides: TGTGCCAGCAGTTTTTCGACTAGCGGGAGGACCTACGAGCAGTACTTC.

This chain uses TRBV6-5 with TRBJ1-4; D possibly corresponds to TRBD1 (5 bases). V lost 4 bases to trimming and J lost 5 bases, with 14 bases between them. Germline V lookup: CDR1 MNHEY, CDR2 SVGAGI. The CDR3 is 15 amino acids. The CDR3 loop is CASSFGRGGNEKLFF. The CDR3 nucleotides read TGTGCCAGCAGTTTCGGGAGGGGAGGGAATGAAAAACTGTTTTTT.

This chain uses TRBV2 with TRBJ2-6, with 12 positions matching TRBD1. CDR3 length equals 17 residues. From germline, CDR1 is SNHLY and CDR2 FYNNEI. V gave up 6 bases and J gave up 3 bases; unmatched junction bases: 6. CDR3 sequence reads: CASRAGTGGGGANVLTF. CDR3 in DNA: TGTGCCAGCAGAGCCGGGACAGGGGGCGGTGGGGCCAACGTCCTGACTTTC.

The rearrangement links TRBV5-1 to TRBJ2-1; TRBD2 is a possible D gene (6 bases). CDR1 and CDR2 (germline): SGHRS, YFSETQ. The CDR3 length is 16 residues. V was clipped by 0 bases and J by 6 bases, with 16 bases between them. CDR3 loop: CASSLGAAYGSNEQFF. The DNA of the CDR3 is TGCGCCAGCAGCTTGGGGGCAGCCTACGGGAGCAATGAGCAGTTCTTC. Variable domain in full (rest from reference TRBV5-1 and TRBJ2-1): KAGVTQTPRYLIKTRGQQVTLSCSPISGHRSVSWYQQTPGQGLQFLFEYFSETQRNKGNFPGRFSGRQFSNSRSEMNVSTLELGDSALYLCASSLGAAYGSNEQFFGPGTRLTVL.